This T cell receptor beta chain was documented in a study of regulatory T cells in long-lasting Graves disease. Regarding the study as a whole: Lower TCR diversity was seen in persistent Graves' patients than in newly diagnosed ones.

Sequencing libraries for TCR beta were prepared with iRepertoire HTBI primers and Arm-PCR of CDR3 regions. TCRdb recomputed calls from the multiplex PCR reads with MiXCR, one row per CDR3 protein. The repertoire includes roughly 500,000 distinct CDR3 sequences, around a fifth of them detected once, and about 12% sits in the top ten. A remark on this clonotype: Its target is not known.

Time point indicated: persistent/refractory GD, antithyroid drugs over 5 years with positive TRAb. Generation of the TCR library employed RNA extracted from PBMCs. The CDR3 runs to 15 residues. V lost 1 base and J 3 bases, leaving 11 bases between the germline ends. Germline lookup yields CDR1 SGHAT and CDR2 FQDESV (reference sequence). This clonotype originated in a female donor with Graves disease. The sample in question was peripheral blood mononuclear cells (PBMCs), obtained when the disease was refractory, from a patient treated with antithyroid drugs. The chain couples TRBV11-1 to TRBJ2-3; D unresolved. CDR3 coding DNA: TGTGCCAGCAGCTTAGGAACAGTACTTACAGATACGCAGTATTTT. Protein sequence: CASSLGTVLTDTQYF.